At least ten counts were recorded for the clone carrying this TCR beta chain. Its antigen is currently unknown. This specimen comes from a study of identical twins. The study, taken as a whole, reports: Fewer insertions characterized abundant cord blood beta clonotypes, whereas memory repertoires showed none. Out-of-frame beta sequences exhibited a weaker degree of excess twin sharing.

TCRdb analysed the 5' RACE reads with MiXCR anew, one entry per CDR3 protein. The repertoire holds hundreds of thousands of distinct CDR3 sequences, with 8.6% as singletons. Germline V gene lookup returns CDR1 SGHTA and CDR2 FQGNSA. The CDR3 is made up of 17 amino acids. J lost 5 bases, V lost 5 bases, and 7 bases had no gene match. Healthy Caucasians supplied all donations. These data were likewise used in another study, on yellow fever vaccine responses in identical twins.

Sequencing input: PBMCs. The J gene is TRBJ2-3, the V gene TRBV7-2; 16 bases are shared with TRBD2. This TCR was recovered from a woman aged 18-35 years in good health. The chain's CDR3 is CASSPGLAGGLGDTQYF. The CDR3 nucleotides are TGTGCCAGCAGCCCGGGACTAGCGGGGGGGCTTGGAGATACGCAGTATTTT.